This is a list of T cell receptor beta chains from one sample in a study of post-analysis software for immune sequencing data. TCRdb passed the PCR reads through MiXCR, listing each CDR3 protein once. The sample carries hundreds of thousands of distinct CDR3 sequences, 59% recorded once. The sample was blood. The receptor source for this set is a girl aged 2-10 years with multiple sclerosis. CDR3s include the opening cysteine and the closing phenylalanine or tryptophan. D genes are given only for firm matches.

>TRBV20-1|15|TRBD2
CSARVTSGSGDEQFF
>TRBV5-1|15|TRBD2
CASVEIAGEINEQFF
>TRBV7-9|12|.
CASSSLNLELFF
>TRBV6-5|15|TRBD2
CASSSSGGEIYEQYF
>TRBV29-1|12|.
CSVAGNTGELFF
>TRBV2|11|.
CASSDSYGYTF
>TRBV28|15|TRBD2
CASRDAGGAGNEQFF
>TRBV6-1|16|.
CASSENEASARPTQYF
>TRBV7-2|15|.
CASSPRAGLNEKLFF
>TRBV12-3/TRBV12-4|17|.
CASSSTGVTAGANVLTF
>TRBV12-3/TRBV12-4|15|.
CASSFPGRAKNIQYF
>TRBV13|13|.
CASSGDPTDTQYF
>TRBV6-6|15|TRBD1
CASSWGQGAYNEQFF
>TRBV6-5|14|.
CASSSHGQRDTQYF
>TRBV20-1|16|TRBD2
CNASLGLADEYNEQFF
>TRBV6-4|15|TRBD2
CASSEGGTPGETQYF
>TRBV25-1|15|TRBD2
CASSVSGNLQETQYF
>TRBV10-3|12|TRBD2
CAIRVAGSEQFF
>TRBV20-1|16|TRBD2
CSATAGGSLSYNEQFF
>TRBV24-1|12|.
CATSDYKSGYTF
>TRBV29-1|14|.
CSALGQGIYNEQFF
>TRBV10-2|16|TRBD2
CASSEVLAGGPETQYF
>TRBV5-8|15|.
CASSSVRDGTDTQYF
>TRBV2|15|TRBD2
CASSERLAGCYEQYF
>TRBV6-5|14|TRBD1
CASSYGTGTYGYTF
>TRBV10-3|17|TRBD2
CAISEDLAGNTKNIQYF
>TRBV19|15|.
CASSSSAGPSYEQYF
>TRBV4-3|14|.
CASSQDFTGDGYTF
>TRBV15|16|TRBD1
CATSREGQGGLETQYF
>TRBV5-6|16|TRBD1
CASSFNRDRGNQPQHF
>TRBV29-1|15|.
CSVVGWRARGYGYTF
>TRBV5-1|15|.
CASREKMDFTDTQYF
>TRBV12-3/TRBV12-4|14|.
CASSLSYRSNEQFF
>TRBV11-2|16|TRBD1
CASSLDPTGGGETQYF
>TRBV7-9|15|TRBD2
CASSLAGTYGNIQYF
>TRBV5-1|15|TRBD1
CASSLTGASNYGYTF
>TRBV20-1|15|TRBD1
CSARVRQGGQETQFF
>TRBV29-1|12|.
CSVEDLVGTQYF
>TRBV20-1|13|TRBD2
CSGGSGSTDTQYF
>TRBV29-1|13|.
CSVEDPGADTQYF
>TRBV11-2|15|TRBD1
CASRKDRGGYYGYTF
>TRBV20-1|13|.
CSAFTGSRTEAFF
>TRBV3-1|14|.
CASSQDHVSIGYTF
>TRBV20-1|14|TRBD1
CSARDDRAGNTIYF
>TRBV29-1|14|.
CSVEDRQVLYGYTF
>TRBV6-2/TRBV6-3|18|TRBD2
CASSYSSRLADRTDTQYF